Listed below are T cell receptor beta chains from one sample, sequenced in a study of cytomegalovirus exposure and HLA in healthy donors. Sequencing was performed with immunoSEQ multiplex PCR; in TCRdb, only in-frame clones are kept and a portion is missing. Among approximately 120,000 clones listed, about 78% were seen once. Sequences were obtained from PBMCs. Every receptor here comes from a middle-aged woman in good health and CMV-seropositive. Both conserved end residues are part of each CDR3. Each record gives: V gene, D gene, J gene, clone size, CDR3 DNA, CDR3 protein. D genes are given only for firm matches. Part of the rows lack a size; the others show once, few, many or a class for expanded clones.

v_call: TRBV15
d_call: .
j_call: TRBJ1-4
clone_size: .
cdr3_nt: TGTGCCACCAGCAGATCGTTCAGGGGATCGACTAATGAAAAACTGTTTTTT
cdr3_aa: CATSRSFRGSTNEKLFF

v_call: TRBV2
d_call: TRBD1
j_call: TRBJ2-6
clone_size: .
cdr3_nt: TGTGCCAGCCTCAGGGGGTTATCTTACAGGAGCTCTGGGGCCAACGTCCTGACTTTC
cdr3_aa: CASLRGLSYRSSGANVLTF

v_call: TRBV15
d_call: .
j_call: TRBJ1-1
clone_size: few
cdr3_nt: TGTGCCACCAGCAGAGGGGGGACAAACACTGAAGCTTTCTTT
cdr3_aa: CATSRGGTNTEAFF

v_call: TRBV7-2
d_call: .
j_call: TRBJ2-1
clone_size: .
cdr3_nt: TGTGCCAGCAGCTTTAACTCCTACAATGAGCAGTTCTTC
cdr3_aa: CASSFNSYNEQFF

v_call: TRBV5-1
d_call: .
j_call: TRBJ1-2
clone_size: .
cdr3_nt: TGCGCCAGCAGCTTTTCGACGGGCTATGGCTACACCTTC
cdr3_aa: CASSFSTGYGYTF

v_call: TRBV2
d_call: TRBD2
j_call: TRBJ2-3
clone_size: .
cdr3_nt: TGTGCCAGCAGTGAACTAGCGGGGGGGGTATGGGATACGCAGTATTTT
cdr3_aa: CASSELAGGVWDTQYF

v_call: TRBV10-3
d_call: .
j_call: TRBJ1-2
clone_size: .
cdr3_nt: TGTGCCATCAGTGGAGACTTGACAGGAAGTGGCTACACCTTC
cdr3_aa: CAISGDLTGSGYTF

v_call: TRBV6-1
d_call: TRBD1
j_call: TRBJ1-1
clone_size: .
cdr3_nt: TGTGCCAGCAGTGAAGGGACAGGGTTGTCCACTGAAGCTTTCTTT
cdr3_aa: CASSEGTGLSTEAFF

v_call: TRBV7-2
d_call: TRBD1
j_call: TRBJ1-2
clone_size: .
cdr3_nt: TGTGCCAGCAGCCCCCAGACCGGGACAGGGGGCCCATTTTACACCTTC
cdr3_aa: CASSPQTGTGGPFYTF

v_call: TRBV10-3
d_call: TRBD1
j_call: TRBJ2-3
clone_size: .
cdr3_nt: TGTGCCATCACTTCGGGACAGGTCACAGATACGCAGTATTTT
cdr3_aa: CAITSGQVTDTQYF

v_call: TRBV5-1
d_call: TRBD1
j_call: TRBJ2-7
clone_size: once
cdr3_nt: TGCGCCAGCATCCTAGCGCCAGGACAGGGGGTTAACGAGCAGTACTTC
cdr3_aa: CASILAPGQGVNEQYF

v_call: TRBV6-5
d_call: .
j_call: TRBJ1-5
clone_size: .
cdr3_nt: TGTGCCAGCAGTTCCAGGGGAACGGGTCAGCCCCAGCATTTT
cdr3_aa: CASSSRGTGQPQHF

v_call: TRBV10-1
d_call: .
j_call: TRBJ2-7
clone_size: .
cdr3_nt: TGCGCCAGCAGCACAGGGTACGAGCAGTACTTC
cdr3_aa: CASSTGYEQYF

v_call: TRBV6-1
d_call: TRBD1
j_call: TRBJ2-7
clone_size: .
cdr3_nt: TGTGCCAGCATTCCTACAGGGGGCAACATATACGAGCAGTACTTC
cdr3_aa: CASIPTGGNIYEQYF

v_call: TRBV5-6
d_call: .
j_call: TRBJ1-1
clone_size: once
cdr3_nt: TGTGCCAGCACGGCAGGCCTCCCCAACTTGAACACTGAAGCTTTCTTT
cdr3_aa: CASTAGLPNLNTEAFF

v_call: TRBV4-1
d_call: .
j_call: TRBJ2-1
clone_size: .
cdr3_nt: TGCGCCAGCAGCCAAGAATTTGTAGCCCAGTACAATGAGCAGTTCTTC
cdr3_aa: CASSQEFVAQYNEQFF

v_call: TRBV7-2
d_call: .
j_call: TRBJ2-2
clone_size: .
cdr3_nt: TGTGCCAGCAGCTTCGACCCTTTGGACAGAGTAAACACCGGGGAGCTGTTTTTT
cdr3_aa: CASSFDPLDRVNTGELFF

v_call: TRBV28
d_call: TRBD1
j_call: TRBJ2-7
clone_size: few
cdr3_nt: TGTGCCAGCAGCAGGAGACAGGGTAGGGGCTACGAGCAGTACTTC
cdr3_aa: CASSRRQGRGYEQYF

v_call: TRBV6-1
d_call: TRBD2
j_call: TRBJ2-3
clone_size: .
cdr3_nt: TGTGCCAGCAGGTCGATGGCTAGCGGGGCAGATACGCAGTATTTT
cdr3_aa: CASRSMASGADTQYF

v_call: TRBV20-1
d_call: TRBD1
j_call: TRBJ1-1
clone_size: .
cdr3_nt: TGCAGTGCTAGCAGGGACAGGGGTGCTTTCTTT
cdr3_aa: CSASRDRGAFF

v_call: TRBV6-1
d_call: TRBD2
j_call: TRBJ2-2
clone_size: .
cdr3_nt: TGTGCCAGCAGAACAGCGGGGGCTGGCACCGGGGAGCTGTTTTTT
cdr3_aa: CASRTAGAGTGELFF

v_call: TRBV19
d_call: .
j_call: TRBJ1-1
clone_size: .
cdr3_nt: TGTGCCAGTAGTTTCGATTCTAGGAACACTGAAGCTTTCTTT
cdr3_aa: CASSFDSRNTEAFF

v_call: TRBV5-5
d_call: TRBD1
j_call: TRBJ1-2
clone_size: .
cdr3_nt: TGTGCCAGCAGCCCAGATGACACGGGGACAGGTGGGAACGGCTACACCTTC
cdr3_aa: CASSPDDTGTGGNGYTF

v_call: TRBV7-9
d_call: TRBD1
j_call: TRBJ1-5
clone_size: .
cdr3_nt: TGTGCCAGCAGGGGCACAGGGGCGGGACAGCCCCAGCATTTT
cdr3_aa: CASRGTGAGQPQHF

v_call: TRBV29-1
d_call: .
j_call: TRBJ2-7
clone_size: once
cdr3_nt: TGCAGCGTTGAGGGCAGCTCCTACGAGCAGTACTTC
cdr3_aa: CSVEGSSYEQYF

v_call: TRBV7-6
d_call: .
j_call: TRBJ2-5
clone_size: .
cdr3_nt: TGTGCCAGCAAACTGGGAGGGGGGGAGACCCAGTACTTC
cdr3_aa: CASKLGGGETQYF

v_call: TRBV28
d_call: .
j_call: TRBJ2-7
clone_size: once
cdr3_nt: TGTGCCAGCAGTTTACAGGGGAACTACGAGCAGTACTTC
cdr3_aa: CASSLQGNYEQYF

v_call: TRBV6-5
d_call: TRBD1
j_call: TRBJ2-1
clone_size: once
cdr3_nt: TGTGCCAGCAGTTACCCGGGGACAGGGGGCAATGAGCAGTTCTTC
cdr3_aa: CASSYPGTGGNEQFF

v_call: TRBV11-2
d_call: TRBD1
j_call: TRBJ1-2
clone_size: .
cdr3_nt: TGTGCCAGCAGCTTAGCCCCGGGACAGGGGGCCGGTGGCTACACCTTC
cdr3_aa: CASSLAPGQGAGGYTF

v_call: TRBV2
d_call: TRBD2
j_call: TRBJ2-1
clone_size: few
cdr3_nt: TGTGCCAGCAGTGAATGGGCTAGCGGGCTACAAGAGCAGTTCTTC
cdr3_aa: CASSEWASGLQEQFF

v_call: TRBV30
d_call: TRBD1
j_call: TRBJ2-7
clone_size: .
cdr3_nt: TGTGCCTGGAGTGTAATGGGACAGGGGGCCTACGAGCAGTACTTC
cdr3_aa: CAWSVMGQGAYEQYF

v_call: TRBV13
d_call: .
j_call: TRBJ1-1
clone_size: once
cdr3_nt: TGTGCCAGCAGCGTGCCCTCAAGGGGGGACTATGAAGCTTTCTTT
cdr3_aa: CASSVPSRGDYEAFF

v_call: TRBV5-1
d_call: TRBD1
j_call: TRBJ1-2
clone_size: .
cdr3_nt: TGCGCCAGCAGCTTGGAGGCTCAGGGGGCTTATGGCTACACCTTC
cdr3_aa: CASSLEAQGAYGYTF

v_call: TRBV5-1
d_call: TRBD1
j_call: TRBJ2-7
clone_size: once
cdr3_nt: TGCGCCAGCAGCCTCTCCGGGACAGACTCCTACGAGCAGTACTTC
cdr3_aa: CASSLSGTDSYEQYF

v_call: TRBV2
d_call: .
j_call: TRBJ2-6
clone_size: once
cdr3_nt: TGTGCCAGCACCAGACCCCAGGGGACTGGGGCCAACGTCCTGACTTTC
cdr3_aa: CASTRPQGTGANVLTF

v_call: TRBV2
d_call: .
j_call: TRBJ2-4
clone_size: once
cdr3_nt: TGTGCCAGCAGTTTCGACATTCAGTACTTC
cdr3_aa: CASSFDIQYF

v_call: TRBV18
d_call: TRBD1
j_call: TRBJ2-7
clone_size: .
cdr3_nt: TGTGCCAGCTCACCGGGACAGCTTTCCTACGAGCAGTACTTC
cdr3_aa: CASSPGQLSYEQYF